This passage covers 9 T cell receptor beta chains from one sample sequenced in a study of identical twins. TCRdb independently ran MiXCR on the 5' RACE reads; one entry per CDR3 protein. The data show approximately 470,000 distinct CDR3 sequences, about 14% seen once. The same data also contributed to another study, on yellow fever vaccine responses in identical twins.

Sequenced input: CD4+ T cells sorted from blood. The receptors derive from a woman younger than 30 in good health.

This clonotype was counted ten times or more. The genes are TRBV24-1 and TRBJ2-7; a possible D gene is TRBD2 (5 bases). Germline loops: CDR1 KGHDR, CDR2 SFDVKD. Trimming cost V 4 bases and J 4 bases, with 10 bases left between them. The CDR3 length is 13 residues. This CDR3 reads CATSDPGSYEQYF. DNA for the CDR3: TGTGCCACCAGTGACCCTGGGAGTTACGAGCAGTACTTC.

The J gene is TRBJ2-7, the V gene TRBV2; 8 bases align to TRBD1. This CDR3 is 12 amino acids long. Trimming removed 4 bases from V and 7 bases from J; junction bases left unmatched: 3. Per germline, CDR1 SNHLY and CDR2 FYNNEI. DNA of the CDR3: TGTGCCAGCAGTGGGACAGGGAGGGAGCAGTACTTC. This sequence encodes CASSGTGREQYF.

The genes are TRBV24-1 and TRBJ2-6; D is unresolved. V lost 5 bases to trimming and J lost 0 bases, with 10 bases between them. CDR1 KGHDR and CDR2 SFDVKD come from the germline V gene. The CDR3 has 16 amino acids. The CDR3 DNA follows: TGTGCCACCAGTGGGCCGACACTCTCTGGGGCCAACGTCCTGACTTTC. Its translation: CATSGPTLSGANVLTF.

There are a few counts of this clonotype. The genes are TRBV29-1 and TRBJ2-4; D is possibly TRBD2 (5 bases). Per germline, CDR1 SQVTM and CDR2 ANQGSEA. V was trimmed by 4 bases and J by 3 bases, leaving 16 bases between them. CDR3 length: 15 residues. Written as DNA, the CDR3 is TGCAGCGTTGGTTTGAGGGTGTTTGGCAAAAACATTCAGTACTTC. Encoded protein: CSVGLRVFGKNIQYF.

Here the CDR3 DNA reads TGTGCCATCAGCGACAAATTCTCTGGAAACACCATATATTTT. It translates to CAISDKFSGNTIYF. V usage is TRBV10-3 and J usage is TRBJ1-3; D call uncertain. Trimming cost V 6 bases and J 0 bases, with 9 bases left between them. The CDR3 is 14 residues long. Germline loops: CDR1 ENHRY, CDR2 SYGVKD.

This clonotype was picked up a small number of times. The CDR3 sequence is CSAEGAMIAVNEQFF. CDR3 DNA sequence: TGCAGTGCCGAGGGGGCTATGATAGCTGTCAATGAGCAGTTCTTC. The rearrangement joins TRBV20-1 to TRBJ2-1, with 7 bases identical to TRBD1. This CDR3 has 15 amino acids. In germline, CDR1 is DFQATT, CDR2 SNEGSKA (reference sequence). V was pared by 6 bases and J by 6 bases, with 14 bases of the junction left unmatched.

At least ten counts were recorded for this clonotype. The V gene is TRBV29-1, the J gene TRBJ2-7; a possible D gene is TRBD2 (5 bases). Trimming removed 5 bases at V and 6 bases at J, with 11 bases between. Germline V lookup: CDR1 SQVTM, CDR2 ANQGSEA. The CDR3 loop spans 11 amino acids. In nucleotides, the CDR3 is TGCAGCGTTCTCTCTAGCTCCGAGCAGTACTTC. It codes for CSVLSSSEQYF.

This clonotype was detected ten times or more. This chain joins TRBV5-5 and TRBJ2-7; no clear D. CDR1 is SGHKS and CDR2 is YYEKEE in the germline V gene (reference sequence). The CDR3 runs to 12 residues. Trimming removed 3 bases at V and 3 bases at J, with 7 bases between. The CDR3 protein is CASSYTGYEQYF. DNA of the CDR3: TGTGCCAGCAGCTATACGGGCTACGAGCAGTACTTC.

This clonotype turned up a few times. This chain connects TRBV11-2 to TRBJ2-7, with D uncertain. The V gene lost 4 bases and the J gene lost 0 bases, with 10 bases spanning the gap. The germline gives CDR1 SGHAT, CDR2 FQNNGV. The CDR3 spans 14 residues. CDR3 in DNA: TGTGCCAGCAGCTACGAGTTAAGCTCCTACGAGCAGTACTTC. This sequence encodes CASSYELSSYEQYF.